The 16 T cell receptor beta chains below come from one sample, sequenced in a study of shared clonotypes between healthy human individuals. Data came from immunoSEQ multiplex PCR; TCRdb stores just in-frame clones and leaves some out. The sample has about 2.3 million clones, around 93% seen once; the top ten hold 0.37%. The sample consisted of naive CD4+ T cells from PBMCs. Specified subset: CD45RA+ positively selected. These receptors all come from a man aged 18 to 29 in good health. Some clones in this sample may be carry-over from other donors' samples.

This clone was found once. The chain employs TRBV5-6 and TRBJ1-1; 7 bases map to TRBD1. V was pared by 4 bases and J by 1 base, with 7 bases of the junction left unmatched. Germline lookup yields CDR1 SGHDT and CDR2 YYEEEE. This CDR3 is 15 amino acids long. The CDR3 DNA sequence: TGTGCCAGCAGCGGAATGGGACAGCCGAACACTGAAGCTTTCTTT. Translation gives CASSGMGQPNTEAFF.

V is TRBV30 and J is TRBJ1-1, with D hard to call. Germline CDR1 is GTSNPN and CDR2 is SVGIG (reference sequence). The V and J ends lost 2 bases and 6 bases respectively, with 13 bases between them. The CDR3 has 13 residues. The CDR3, as DNA: TGTGCCTGGAGTAAATCGGGCTTCGCTGAAGCTTTCTTT. Translated, it gives CAWSKSGFAEAFF.

Only one count was recorded for this clone. The rearrangement uses TRBV18 and TRBJ2-1; 9 bases are a match to TRBD1. The CDR3 sequence is 15 residues long. Losses at the gene ends were 3 bases for V and 6 bases for J; bases not matched to a gene: 6. Germline V CDR1 and CDR2: KGHSH, LQKENI. The chain's CDR3 is CASSPGQGSGNEQFF. DNA of the CDR3: TGTGCCAGCTCACCTGGACAGGGGTCGGGCAATGAGCAGTTCTTC.

Remarks on this clone: Different DNA sequences within this sample yield the same CDR3. The chain has TRBV30 and TRBJ2-7, with D possibly called TRBD1 or TRBD2 (5 bases each). This CDR3 is 15 amino acids long. V lost 3 bases and J lost 1, with 16 bases in between. Germline V CDR1 and CDR2: GTSNPN, SVGIG (reference sequence). The CDR3 DNA reads TGTGCCTGGAGCCCGAGGGGCTGGGGGTCCTACGAGCAGTACTTC. This translates into CAWSPRGWGSYEQYF. The complete variable domain, with remaining parts taken from reference TRBV30 and TRBJ2-7, reads SQTIHQWPATLVQPVGSPLSLECTVEGTSNPNLYWYRQAAGRGLQLLFYSVGIGQISSEVPQNLSASRPQDRQFILSSKKLLLSDSGFYLCAWSPRGWGSYEQYFGPGTRLTVT.

V is TRBV28 and J is TRBJ2-5; 12 bases are a match to TRBD1. J was trimmed by 5 bases and V by 3 bases; bases with no gene match: 7. The CDR3 consists of 16 residues. CDR1 is MDHEN, CDR2 SYDVKM, per germline. The CDR3 nucleotides read TGTGCCAGCAGTTTGGGGGGACAGGGGGCCCAGGAGACCCAGTACTTC. Protein: CASSLGGQGAQETQYF.

The chain has TRBV19 and TRBJ2-7; a weak D match, TRBD1 (7 bases). The CDR3 consists of 14 residues. Germline V gives CDR1 LNHDA, CDR2 SQIVND (reference sequence). The V gene lost 5 bases and the J gene lost 1 base, with 12 bases spanning the gap. This CDR3 is CASSEAGGSYEQYF. The CDR3 nucleotides are TGTGCCAGTAGTGAGGCAGGGGGGTCCTACGAGCAGTACTTC.

This rearrangement joins TRBV9 to TRBJ2-7; D is ambiguous. The CDR3 consists of 17 residues. V lost 3 bases and J lost 5, with 24 bases in between. The germline CDR1 and CDR2 sequences are SGDLS and YYNGEE. CDR3 nucleotides: TGTGCCAGCAGCGAGGCCCCGGTGGGTGGGCGGTACGACGAGCAGTACTTC. It codes for CASSEAPVGGRYDEQYF.

This clone has only one observation. The chain uses TRBV29-1 and TRBJ1-4; D is unclear. Per the germline V gene, CDR1 is SQVTM and CDR2 is ANQGSEA. The CDR3 is 13 amino acids. With 7 bases removed from V and 8 bases from J, the gap between germline ends came to 17 bases. The CDR3 DNA reads as TGCAGCGCCTCCGGGAATTTAGAGGAAAAACTGTTTTTT. Translating gives CSASGNLEEKLFF. Using reference TRBV29-1 and TRBJ1-4 for the parts outside the CDR3, the full variable domain is SAVISQKPSRDICQRGTSLTIQCQVDSQVTMMFWYRQQPGQSLTLIATANQGSEATYESGFVIDKFPISRPNLTFSTLTVSNMSPEDSSIYLCSASGNLEEKLFFGSGTQLSVL.

V usage is TRBV10-1 and J usage is TRBJ2-6; TRBD1 might be the D (5 bases). The CDR3 has 15 residues. V was cut by 10 bases and J by 4 bases, with 17 bases left in between. Germline loops: CDR1 WNHNN, CDR2 SYGVQD (reference sequence). The CDR3 coding sequence is TGCGCCACCCCGGACACCTCTTCCGGGGCCAACGTCCTGACTTTC. Translated, it gives CATPDTSSGANVLTF.

The chain links TRBV19 to TRBJ1-1; 8 positions agree with TRBD1. CDR1 LNHDA and CDR2 SQIVND come from the germline V gene (reference sequence). The J segment lost 11 bases and the V segment lost 6 bases, leaving 20 bases of the junction unmatched. The CDR3 has 16 residues. In DNA, the CDR3 is TGTGCCAGTAGACTGGGTGGAGCAGGGGGCGGTTTTCTCGCTTTCTTT. This encodes CASRLGGAGGGFLAFF.

The chain is built from TRBV11-2 and TRBJ2-5; D is unresolved. Germline CDR1 and CDR2: SGHAT and FQNNGV. This CDR3 spans 13 amino acids. The germline V and J ends were trimmed by 1 base and 1 base, with 4 bases remaining between them. In nucleotides, the CDR3 is TGTGCCAGCAGCTTAGGGATCCAAGAGACCCAGTACTTC. It codes for CASSLGIQETQYF.

The V gene is TRBV5-5, the J gene TRBJ2-7; D possibly corresponds to TRBD1 (6 bases). V lost 2 bases and J 2 bases, leaving 14 bases between the germline ends. The CDR3 loop spans 15 amino acids. In germline, CDR1 is SGHKS, CDR2 YYEKEE (reference sequence). The CDR3: CASSFTGTLTYEQYF. The CDR3 bases are TGTGCCAGCAGCTTTACCGGGACACTAACCTACGAGCAGTACTTC.

The chain employs TRBV5-1 and TRBJ1-1; D perhaps matches TRBD1 (5 bases). Looked up from germline, CDR1 is SGHRS and CDR2 is YFSETQ. This CDR3 comprises 16 residues. Between the trimmed V and J ends, which lost 4 bases and 6 bases, there was a span of 22 bases. CDR3 residues: CASSRDSSRGRAEAFF. The CDR3 DNA is TGCGCCAGCAGCAGAGACAGTTCCCGGGGGAGGGCTGAAGCTTTCTTT.

This sequence joins TRBV9 and TRBJ2-2; maybe TRBD1 (6 bases). The V and J ends lost 2 bases and 4 bases respectively, with 15 bases between them. This CDR3 contains 16 residues. CDR1 and CDR2 (germline): SGDLS, YYNGEE. DNA for the CDR3: TGTGCCAGCAGCGTCAGGGGTCGGTCTAGCACCGGGGAGCTGTTTTTT. It is translated as CASSVRGRSSTGELFF.

The rearrangement joins TRBV7-2 to TRBJ1-3; tentative D call: TRBD1 (6 bases). This CDR3 is 17 amino acids long. Germline V gene lookup returns CDR1 SGHTA and CDR2 FQGNSA. Trimming removed 2 bases from V and 2 bases from J, with 16 bases in between. CDR3 DNA sequence: TGTGCCAGCAGCTTATCTCCCCCCGCAGGGGCTGGAAACACCATATATTTT. This codes for CASSLSPPAGAGNTIYF.

The chain carries TRBV29-1 and TRBJ2-5, with D possibly being TRBD1 (5 bases). V lost 0 bases to trimming and J lost 2 bases, with 10 bases between them. CDR1 is SQVTM and CDR2 is ANQGSEA in the germline V gene. CDR3 length: 14 residues. The DNA for the CDR3 is TGCAGCGTTGAAGATAGACAGCCACAAGAGACCCAGTACTTC. Protein sequence: CSVEDRQPQETQYF.